The next 15 T cell receptor beta chains were all read from a single sample in a study of blood T cell repertoires in COVID-19. The method was immunoSEQ multiplex PCR; TCRdb's version includes in-frame clones alone and lacks a portion of them. The table lists under 300,000 clones, approximately 87% of them singletons. Source material: peripheral blood. These receptors all come from a young woman with COVID-19, enrolled during active disease.

As regards this clone: A read error may account for a junction end that differs from germline. This chain uses TRBV13 with TRBJ1-6, with D tentatively TRBD1 (5 bases). Looked up from germline, CDR1 is PRHDT and CDR2 is FYEKMQ (reference sequence). The CDR3 has 16 amino acids. This CDR3 reads CASSQKGREYSSPLHF. The CDR3 DNA sequence: TGTGCCAGCAGCCAAAAGGGGAGGGAATATAGTTCACCCCTCCACTTT. Variable domain in full (rest from reference TRBV13 and TRBJ1-6): AAGVIQSPRHLIKEKRETATLKCYPIPRHDTVYWYQQGPGQDPQFLISFYEKMQSDKGSIPDRFSAQQFSDYHSELNMSSLELGDSALYFCASSQKGREYSSPLHFGNGTRLTVT.

The genes are TRBV2 and TRBJ1-5; D is possibly TRBD1 (6 bases). CDR1 SNHLY and CDR2 FYNNEI come from the germline V gene. This CDR3 has 14 residues. V shed 7 bases and J shed 7 bases, with 17 bases lying between them. DNA for the CDR3: TGTGCCAGCATGGGGGTGGGGGCCCGGCAGCCCCAGCATTTT. It encodes CASMGVGARQPQHF.

The chain recombines TRBV7-2 with TRBJ2-7, with 10 bases identical to TRBD1. The J segment lost 6 bases and the V segment lost 6 bases, leaving 11 bases of the junction unmatched. The CDR3 covers 15 residues. From germline, CDR1 is SGHTA and CDR2 FQGNSA. The CDR3 DNA is TGTGCCAGCAGGCCAGGGACAGGGGTTTTGGGCGAGCAGTACTTC. Translation: CASRPGTGVLGEQYF.

This clone came up once. The V call is TRBV10-2, the J call TRBJ2-3, with 9 bases identical to TRBD2. CDR1 is WSHSY and CDR2 is SAAADI in the germline V gene. J gave up 0 bases and V 5 bases, and 0 bases lay outside the gene matches. CDR3 size: 14 residues. CDR3 sequence: CASSLAGSTDTQYF. The CDR3 DNA is TGCGCCAGCAGTCTAGCGGGGAGCACAGATACGCAGTATTTT.

In regard to this clone: The identical CDR3 is also encoded by other nucleotide sequences in the sample. This chain joins TRBV10-1 and TRBJ2-1; 8 nucleotides agree with TRBD2. Germline V gene lookup returns CDR1 WNHNN and CDR2 SYGVQD (reference sequence). This CDR3 is 14 amino acids long. V shed 5 bases, J shed 1 base, and the junction held 1 base outside the gene matches. CDR3: CASSPGGSYNEQFF. In nucleotides, the CDR3 is TGCGCCAGCAGTCCGGGGGGGTCCTACAATGAGCAGTTCTTC.

This rearrangement joins TRBV5-5 to TRBJ1-6; possibly TRBD1 for D (6 bases). V gave up 2 bases and J gave up 6 bases, with 12 bases separating them. The CDR3 has 15 amino acids. The V gene's germline CDR1 is SGHKS and CDR2 YYEKEE (reference sequence). The CDR3 sequence is CASSFMGAVNSPLHF. The DNA of the CDR3 is TGTGCCAGCAGCTTTATGGGGGCCGTTAATTCACCCCTCCACTTT.

This rearrangement joins TRBV6-5 to TRBJ1-1; D is possibly TRBD1 (5 bases). The CDR3 extends over 14 amino acids. Germline CDR1 is MNHEY and CDR2 is SVGAGI. V dropped 7 bases and J dropped 2 bases, with 14 bases sitting between them. The CDR3 region is CASIFFGGNTEAFF. The CDR3 DNA reads as TGTGCCAGCATCTTTTTCGGGGGAAACACTGAAGCTTTCTTT.

This clone was observed a few times. The chain joins TRBV19 to TRBJ2-2; TRBD2 might be the D (5 bases). The germline V gene has CDR1 LNHDA and CDR2 SQIVND (reference sequence). The CDR3 totals 14 residues. V shed 7 bases and J shed 3 bases, with 12 bases lying between them. The CDR3 nucleotides are TGTGCCAGTACGGGGTACATGGACACCGGGGAGCTGTTTTTT. This codes for CASTGYMDTGELFF.

This clone was observed a single time. J is TRBJ1-2 and V is TRBV18, with a tentative D call TRBD1 (5 bases). V lost 3 bases, J lost 6 bases, and 11 bases lay in between. Looked up from germline, CDR1 is KGHSH and CDR2 is LQKENI. The CDR3 extends over 13 amino acids. As DNA, the CDR3 is TGTGCCAGCTCACCCCAGGGCCGGGATGGCTACACCTTC. It codes for CASSPQGRDGYTF.

This rearrangement joins TRBV5-1 to TRBJ1-1; 8 nucleotides agree with TRBD1. The CDR3 consists of 18 residues. From germline, CDR1 is SGHRS and CDR2 YFSETQ. The V and J ends lost 5 bases and 2 bases, in that order; junction bases with no gene match: 17. The CDR3 DNA sequence: TGCGCCAGCAGGCCAAGCAGGGGGCAGGAGACCACTAACACTGAAGCTTTCTTT. Translation gives CASRPSRGQETTNTEAFF.

This sequence joins TRBV19 and TRBJ1-3; D is unclear. Trimming took 3 bases from V and 0 from J, leaving 12 bases between them. This CDR3 comprises 16 residues. CDR1 and CDR2 (germline): LNHDA, SQIVND (reference sequence). CDR3 nucleotides: TGTGCCAGTAGTATTAGCGGGCACATCTCTGGAAACACCATATATTTT. Translating it yields CASSISGHISGNTIYF. Based on the CDR3 plus reference TRBV19 and TRBJ1-3, the full variable domain is DGGITQSPKYLFRKEGQNVTLSCEQNLNHDAMYWYRQDPGQGLRLIYYSQIVNDFQKGDIAEGYSVSREKKESFPLTVTSAQKNPTAFYLCASSISGHISGNTIYFGEGSWLTVV.

The V gene is TRBV6-6, the J gene TRBJ2-2; D not resolved. Trimming removed 0 bases from V and 1 base from J, with 9 bases in between. Germline CDR1 and CDR2: MNHNY and SVGAGI (reference sequence). This CDR3 has 16 amino acids. The CDR3 DNA follows: TGTGCCAGCAGTTACTCGAAGGCAGGGAACACCGGGGAGCTGTTTTTT. Residues: CASSYSKAGNTGELFF.

This clone was detected many times. The rearrangement uses TRBV6-6 and TRBJ1-4; D is possibly TRBD1 (6 bases). Trimming shortened V by 7 bases and J by 0 bases, and 12 bases separated the two germline ends. The germline CDR1 and CDR2 sequences are MNHNY and SVGAGI (reference sequence). CDR3 length equals 15 residues. In DNA form, the CDR3 reads TGTGCCAGCACTGGGGGCACAGCAACTAATGAAAAACTGTTTTTT. The encoded protein is CASTGGTATNEKLFF.

This clone was seen only once. V usage is TRBV3-1 (or the pseudogene TRBV3-2) and J usage is TRBJ2-7, with 9 bases aligning to TRBD1. J was trimmed by 2 bases and V by 4 bases; bases with no gene match: 3. The CDR3 runs 14 residues. Germline V lookup: CDR1 LGHDT, CDR2 YNNKEL (reference sequence). The CDR3 sequence: CASSRGQGTYEQYF. DNA of the CDR3: TGTGCCAGCAGCCGGGGACAGGGAACCTACGAGCAGTACTTC.

The V and J genes are TRBV3-1 (or the pseudogene TRBV3-2) and TRBJ2-7, with a weak D call TRBD1 (6 bases). CDR1 and CDR2 from the germline V gene are LGHDT and YNNKEL (reference sequence). V lost 0 bases and J 4 bases, leaving 7 bases between the germline ends. The CDR3 spans 13 residues. The CDR3 protein is CASSQDDRYEQYF. Written as DNA, the CDR3 is TGTGCCAGCAGCCAAGATGACAGGTACGAGCAGTACTTC.